Shown below are 30 T cell receptor beta chains from a single sample sequenced in a study of T cells in Graves' hyperthyroidism and ophthalmopathy. Amplification targeted TCR beta CDR3 regions from RNA transcripts. Researchers ran a first-round RT-PCR on the TCR CDR3 using the HTBI primer set. One entry per CDR3 protein results from TCRdb running MiXCR on the multiplex PCR reads. The profile covers about 640,000 distinct CDR3 sequences, with less than 25% appearing a single time and under 35% taken by the ten largest. Input material: blood. The origin of the receptors is a man aged 25-45 years with Graves' ophthalmopathy.

A remark on this clonotype: A clone one base away is much larger, so this may be a read error. The chain carries TRBV7-8 and TRBJ2-7, with D perhaps matching TRBD2 (6 bases). Trimming cost V 5 bases and J 7 bases, with 21 bases left between them. Germline assignment: CDR1 SGHVS and CDR2 FQNEAQ. The CDR3 is 15 residues long. CDR3 amino acids: CASSPGGAGRGEQYF. The CDR3 DNA is TGTGCCAGCAGCCCCGGTGGCGCGGGGCGCGGGGAGCAGTACTTC.

As regards this clonotype: This may be a read error, as it is one base from a much larger clone. The CDR3 region is CARSVYSSGNTIYF. The DNA of the CDR3 is TGTGCCCGGAGTGTCTATAGCTCTGGAAACACCATATATTTT. The chain carries TRBV30 and TRBJ1-3; D gene unclear. In germline, CDR1 is GTSNPN, CDR2 SVGIG (reference sequence). The CDR3 sequence is 14 residues long.

The chain carries TRBV9 and TRBJ2-1; D not certain. This CDR3 is built from 13 residues. Germline V gene lookup returns CDR1 SGDLS and CDR2 YYNGEE. V shed 1 base and J shed 8 bases, with 10 bases lying between them. This CDR3 reads CASSVRAIHEQFF. The CDR3 DNA reads as TGTGCCAGCAGCGTAAGGGCTATCCATGAGCAGTTCTTC.

This clonotype has more than one count but fewer than ten. V gene TRBV6-1 combines with J gene TRBJ2-7; 15 nucleotides agree with TRBD2. Germline V gene sequence: CDR1 MNHNS, CDR2 SASEGT. There are 15 residues in the CDR3. V shed 4 bases, J shed 4 bases, and the junction held 2 bases outside the gene matches. The CDR3 DNA sequence: TGTGCCAGCAGTGGGGGACTAGCGGGAGGTTACGAGCAGTACTTC. Its protein is CASSGGLAGGYEQYF.

This clonotype appeared a few times. V usage is TRBV7-9 and J usage is TRBJ2-3; the D gene is possibly TRBD2 (6 bases). The CDR3 sequence is 17 residues long. The V gene's germline CDR1 is SEHNR and CDR2 FQNEAQ (reference sequence). The V end was cut by 5 bases, the J end by 0 bases, with 18 bases between. The chain's CDR3 is CASSPGRSAGSTDTQYF. The CDR3, as DNA: TGTGCCAGCAGCCCGGGGCGGTCCGCGGGGAGCACAGATACGCAGTATTTT. The complete variable domain, with remaining parts taken from reference TRBV7-9 and TRBJ2-3, reads DTGVSQNPRHKITKRGQNVTFRCDPISEHNRLYWYRQTLGQGPEFLTYFQNEAQLEKSRLLSDRFSAERPKGSFSTLEIQRTEQGDSAMYLCASSPGRSAGSTDTQYFGPGTRLTVL.

This clonotype was detected many times. CDR3 bases: TGTGCCAGCAGGTTACAGGGATTTAGCACAGATACGCAGTATTTT. Protein: CASRLQGFSTDTQYF. The chain combines TRBV28 with TRBJ2-3, with a tentative D call TRBD1 (6 bases). Trimming took 6 bases from V and 0 from J, leaving 13 bases between them. The length of the CDR3 is 15 residues. Looked up from germline, CDR1 is MDHEN and CDR2 is SYDVKM.

This clonotype was counted ten times or more. The chain links TRBV5-1 to TRBJ2-7; D is perhaps TRBD2 (5 bases). The CDR3 runs to 16 residues. V was pared by 4 bases and J by 4 bases, with 21 bases between. Germline assignment: CDR1 SGHRS and CDR2 YFSETQ. CDR3 amino acids: CASSTAPSTRRYEQYF. As DNA, the CDR3 is TGCGCCAGCAGCACCGCTCCTAGCACCCGAAGGTACGAGCAGTACTTC.

The chain employs TRBV7-6 and TRBJ2-1, with 9 bases lining up with TRBD2. This CDR3 is built from 15 residues. After removal of 3 bases from V and 5 bases from J, the junction contained 5 bases not matched to a gene. From germline, CDR1 is SGHVS and CDR2 FNYEAQ. CDR3 nucleotide sequence: TGTGCCAGCAGCTTGGGGGGACTAGCAGACAATGAGCAGTTCTTC. Translated, it gives CASSLGGLADNEQFF.

This chain uses TRBV6-1 with TRBJ1-2; D call uncertain. With 0 bases removed from V and 8 bases from J, the gap between germline ends came to 13 bases. This CDR3 contains 14 residues. The germline CDR1 and CDR2 sequences are MNHNS and SASEGT. CDR3 DNA sequence: TGTGCCAGCAGTGAAGCGGCGGGGTTGGAAGGCTACACCTTC. It codes for CASSEAAGLEGYTF.

This clonotype was picked up many times. V and J are TRBV28 and TRBJ1-1; D remains ambiguous. CDR1 and CDR2 from the germline V gene are MDHEN and SYDVKM. V was clipped by 5 bases and J by 8 bases, with 12 bases between them. This CDR3 is 12 amino acids long. The CDR3 nucleotides are TGTGCCAGCAGTGCCACATACCCCGAAGCTTTCTTT. Its protein is CASSATYPEAFF.

The chain carries TRBV20-1 and TRBJ2-3, with 9 positions matching TRBD1. Germline V CDR1 and CDR2: DFQATT, SNEGSKA (reference sequence). The CDR3 consists of 14 residues. V gave up 7 bases and J gave up 4 bases; unmatched junction bases: 9. DNA for the CDR3: TGCAGTGTTGCGACGGGACAGGGTGCAGATACGCAGTATTTT. The encoded protein is CSVATGQGADTQYF.

This clonotype occurred a few times. This sequence joins TRBV25-1 and TRBJ1-1, with D possibly being TRBD1 (5 bases). Trimming removed 2 bases at V and 0 bases at J, with 10 bases between. CDR1 MGHDK and CDR2 SYGVNS come from the germline V gene. The CDR3 runs 15 residues. Here the CDR3 DNA reads TGTGCCAGCAGTGAAAAACGGGGGGTGAACACTGAAGCTTTCTTT. Residues: CASSEKRGVNTEAFF.

This clonotype occurred many times. The V call is TRBV7-2, the J call TRBJ2-3; tentative D call: TRBD2 (6 bases). Per germline, CDR1 SGHTA and CDR2 FQGNSA. With 5 bases removed from V and 4 bases from J, the gap between germline ends came to 16 bases. The length of the CDR3 is 15 residues. The CDR3 reads CASSPTGVNSDTQYF. DNA for the CDR3: TGTGCCAGCAGCCCCACGGGGGTTAACTCAGATACGCAGTATTTT.

At least ten counts were recorded for this clonotype. CDR3 sequence: CASSLLAGEGNEQFF. The CDR3 nucleotides are TGCGCCAGCAGCCTACTAGCGGGAGAAGGGAATGAGCAGTTCTTC. The chain carries TRBV5-1 and TRBJ2-1, with TRBD2 identical over 11 bases. After removal of 4 bases from V and 7 bases from J, the junction contained 7 bases not matched to a gene. Germline V CDR1 and CDR2: SGHRS, YFSETQ. The CDR3 has 15 residues.

This clonotype showed up just a few times. The CDR3 DNA is TGTGCCAGCAGCTTAGTCCTAGCGGGAGGGGCGGGGGAGACCCAGTACTTC. Protein sequence: CASSLVLAGGAGETQYF. The chain carries TRBV7-2 and TRBJ2-5, with 12 bases fitting TRBD2. The CDR3 covers 17 residues. Per the germline V gene, CDR1 is SGHTA and CDR2 is FQGNSA. Trimming cost V 1 base and J 5 bases; bases outside gene matches: 8.

This clonotype was counted only a few times. The chain combines TRBV5-1 with TRBJ2-2, with TRBD2 matching over 10 bases. Germline-derived CDR1 and CDR2 are SGHRS and YFSETQ. This CDR3 spans 16 amino acids. V gave up 0 bases and J gave up 8 bases; unmatched junction bases: 7. The CDR3 sequence is CASSLVPSGSGGELFF. The CDR3, as DNA: TGCGCCAGCAGCTTGGTCCCTAGCGGGAGTGGAGGGGAGCTGTTTTTT.

This clonotype was counted ten times or more. The V gene is TRBV2, the J gene TRBJ2-3; 11 bases match TRBD2. Germline V gene lookup returns CDR1 SNHLY and CDR2 FYNNEI. Losses at the gene ends were 0 bases for V and 5 bases for J; bases not matched to a gene: 7. The CDR3 sequence is 17 residues long. The CDR3 nucleotides read TGTGCCAGCAGTGAAGCTGGCCTAGCGGGGGGAGGAGATACGCAGTATTTT. Amino acids: CASSEAGLAGGGDTQYF.

This clonotype was picked up many times. The chain combines TRBV28 with TRBJ1-6, with D perhaps matching TRBD1 (5 bases). This CDR3 is built from 15 residues. V was cut by 6 bases and J by 8 bases, with 17 bases left in between. Per the germline V gene, CDR1 is MDHEN and CDR2 is SYDVKM. CDR3 protein: CASSRDGTRDSPLHF. The DNA of the CDR3 is TGTGCCAGCAGCCGGGACGGCACACGGGATTCACCCCTCCACTTT. The variable domain in full, completed from reference TRBV28 and TRBJ1-6, reads DVKVTQSSRYLVKRTGEKVFLECVQDMDHENMFWYRQDPGLGLRLIYFSYDVKMKEKGDIPEGYSVSREKKERFSLILESASTNQTSMYLCASSRDGTRDSPLHFGNGTRLTVT.

The rearrangement joins TRBV28 to TRBJ2-5; D is undetermined. CDR1 is MDHEN, CDR2 SYDVKM, per germline. Trimming stripped 3 bases from V and 4 bases from J, with 12 bases between. The CDR3 contains 14 residues. CDR3 bases: TGTGCCAGCAGTTTGGGAAGGGTCCCAGAGACCCAGTACTTC. Translation gives CASSLGRVPETQYF. The full variable domain, rest sourced from reference TRBV28 and TRBJ2-5, is DVKVTQSSRYLVKRTGEKVFLECVQDMDHENMFWYRQDPGLGLRLIYFSYDVKMKEKGDIPEGYSVSREKKERFSLILESASTNQTSMYLCASSLGRVPETQYFGPGTRLLVL.

This clonotype has a count of ten or more. This rearrangement joins TRBV11-1 to TRBJ2-7, with TRBD1 matching over 8 bases. CDR3 size: 13 residues. CDR1 SGHAT and CDR2 FQDESV come from the germline V gene (reference sequence). J was trimmed by 7 bases and V by 3 bases; bases with no gene match: 5. The CDR3 DNA follows: TGTGCCAGCAGCTTTCGGGACAGGAAGGAGCAGTACTTC. This translates into CASSFRDRKEQYF.

V usage is TRBV9 and J usage is TRBJ2-5; D could derive from TRBD1 or TRBD2 (7 bases each). From germline, CDR1 is SGDLS and CDR2 YYNGEE. The V and J ends lost 2 bases and 5 bases respectively, with 16 bases between them. The CDR3 has 15 residues. For the CDR3, the DNA is TGTGCCAGCAGCGTTCGACAGGGACTAACGGAGACCCAGTACTTC. Encoded protein: CASSVRQGLTETQYF.

The chain is built from TRBV7-9 and TRBJ2-7, with TRBD2 matching 7 bases. The germline CDR1 and CDR2 sequences are SEHNR and FQNEAQ (reference sequence). Germline trimming cut 5 bases from V and 0 bases from J; bases unmatched to any gene: 10. The CDR3 is 16 residues long. The CDR3 loop is CASSAGEGQSSYEQYF. Written as DNA, the CDR3 is TGTGCCAGCAGCGCTGGGGAGGGGCAGAGCTCCTACGAGCAGTACTTC. Full variable domain (outside the CDR3, taken from reference TRBV7-9 and TRBJ2-7): DTGVSQNPRHKITKRGQNVTFRCDPISEHNRLYWYRQTLGQGPEFLTYFQNEAQLEKSRLLSDRFSAERPKGSFSTLEIQRTEQGDSAMYLCASSAGEGQSSYEQYFGPGTRLTVT.

This chain uses TRBV7-9 with TRBJ2-7; possible D gene TRBD1, 6 bases. CDR1 and CDR2 (germline): SEHNR, FQNEAQ (reference sequence). The CDR3 runs to 19 residues. V gave up 2 bases and J gave up 2 bases, with 25 bases separating them. The CDR3 here is CASSLSPVKLNRVAYEQYF. CDR3 nucleotide sequence: TGTGCCAGCAGCTTAAGCCCGGTTAAACTCAACAGGGTAGCCTACGAGCAGTACTTC.

This clonotype came up a few times. The chain is built from TRBV7-8 and TRBJ2-3; D gene ambiguous. Between the trimmed V and J ends, which lost 2 bases and 1 base, there was a span of 13 bases. The CDR3 has 16 residues. Germline CDR1 SGHVS, CDR2 FQNEAQ. Here the CDR3 DNA reads TGTGCCAGCAGCTTACTGAATCCTCTAGGCACAGATACGCAGTATTTT. Encoded protein: CASSLLNPLGTDTQYF.

This clonotype came up a few times. The chain carries TRBV2 and TRBJ1-5, with TRBD1 matching over 8 bases. CDR3 length: 19 amino acids. V lost 4 bases, J lost 0 bases, and 14 bases stayed unmatched. CDR1 is SNHLY, CDR2 FYNNEI, per germline. CDR3 protein: CASSGGSQGASISNQPQHF. CDR3 bases: TGTGCCAGCAGTGGGGGAAGCCAGGGGGCCTCTATTAGCAATCAGCCCCAGCATTTT.

The chain couples TRBV28 to TRBJ1-1, with TRBD1 matching 7 bases. After removal of 8 bases from V and 5 bases from J, the junction contained 11 bases not matched to a gene. This CDR3 spans 14 amino acids. Germline V gene data show CDR1 as MDHEN and CDR2 as SYDVKM. The CDR3 sequence is CASVRRGVVTEAFF. The CDR3 nucleotides read TGTGCCAGCGTACGCAGGGGGGTAGTAACTGAAGCTTTCTTT. Using reference TRBV28 and TRBJ1-1 for the parts outside the CDR3, the full variable domain is DVKVTQSSRYLVKRTGEKVFLECVQDMDHENMFWYRQDPGLGLRLIYFSYDVKMKEKGDIPEGYSVSREKKERFSLILESASTNQTSMYLCASVRRGVVTEAFFGQGTRLTVV.

The chain employs TRBV27 and TRBJ2-7; D possibly corresponds to TRBD1 (5 bases). CDR3 length: 16 residues. Per the germline V gene, CDR1 is MNHEY and CDR2 is SMNVEV (reference sequence). V lost 2 bases and J 0 bases, leaving 14 bases between the germline ends. The CDR3 loop is CASSLIPGYNSYEQYF. CDR3 bases: TGTGCCAGCAGTTTAATCCCAGGGTATAACTCCTACGAGCAGTACTTC.

This clonotype has a count of ten or more. V and J are TRBV2 and TRBJ1-1; the D gene is possibly TRBD1 (6 bases). Germline CDR1 and CDR2: SNHLY and FYNNEI. V lost 7 bases, J lost 7 bases, and 10 bases lay in between. The CDR3 has 11 amino acids. The chain's CDR3 is CASTEGGEAFF. The CDR3 DNA reads as TGTGCCAGCACCGAAGGGGGTGAAGCTTTCTTT.

Many counts were recorded for this clonotype. The chain couples TRBV12-5 to TRBJ2-3; 10 nucleotides line up with TRBD2. The CDR3 sequence is 16 residues long. After removal of 1 base from V and 1 base from J, the junction contained 2 bases not matched to a gene. Germline V gene data show CDR1 as LGHNT and CDR2 as FRNRAP. The CDR3 DNA reads TGTGCTAGTGGTTTGGGGACTAGCGGACGCACAGATACGCAGTATTTT. Protein product: CASGLGTSGRTDTQYF.

In its sample, this clonotype was seen a few times. V usage is TRBV3-1 and J usage is TRBJ2-3, with 9 bases identical to TRBD1. Trimming took 1 base from V and 7 from J; bases not matched to a gene: 12. Germline V lookup: CDR1 LGHDT, CDR2 YNNKEL (reference sequence). This CDR3 region has 17 residues. The CDR3 DNA follows: TGTGCCAGCAGCCAAGTACCTCCGGGACAGGGACATCATACGCAGTATTTT. It encodes CASSQVPPGQGHHTQYF.